This T cell receptor (beta chain) was identified during a study of blood T cell repertoires in COVID-19. Study information: From the United States, Italy and Spain came samples of acute and convalescent COVID-19. PBMCs, B-cell-depleted T cells, or T cells were the source of the cDNA or gDNA that made up the material.

In the authors' workflow: Amplification from reference gene primers served as the basis for estimated nucleated cell counts. Sequenced by immunoSEQ multiplex PCR; TCRdb stores in-frame clones only, minus some. The V and J calls and the clone size are those of that table, but D and trimming were determined from the DNA. This sample has approximately 70,000 clones, with 80% to 90% found just once. This clone has only one observation. The CDR3 extends over 14 amino acids. V shed 3 bases and J shed 4 bases, with 10 bases lying between them. Germline V gene lookup returns CDR1 LNHDA and CDR2 SQIVND (reference sequence).

Sequencing was done on a sample of peripheral blood. The sequence was collected from a man aged 65-85 years with active or convalescent COVID-19. The chain uses TRBV19 and TRBJ1-5; D gene ambiguous. In DNA form, the CDR3 reads TGTGCCAGTAGTATCAACAGTTATAATCAGCCCCAGCATTTT. Amino acid sequence: CASSINSYNQPQHF.